A single sample is the source of the 29 T cell receptor beta chains below, sequenced in a study of blood T cells in healthy people across ages. Next came a second PCR, run for roughly 6 to 11 cycles, which used a sample-barcoded 5' primer along with a J-beta primer mix. Each CDR3 protein gets one entry after TCRdb re-called the 5' RACE reads with MiXCR. Here the sample spans roughly 680,000 distinct CDR3 sequences, more than 45% being singletons. The specimen was blood. The receptors shown here come from a woman over 75 in good health.

The chain carries TRBV9 and TRBJ2-4; 7 nucleotides agree with TRBD1. The J call may not be correct, given that the DNA end is closer to TRBJ2-7. The germline CDR1 and CDR2 sequences are SGDLS and YYNGEE. The CDR3 totals 14 residues. Here the CDR3 DNA reads TGTGCCAGCAGCGTACAGGGGGAATCCCACGAGCAGTACTTC. It codes for CASSVQGESHEQYF.

The sample holds one count of this clonotype. CDR3 sequence (DNA): TGTGCCAGCAGCTTAACTAGCCCGAACACCGGGGAGCTGTTTTTT. It translates to CASSLTSPNTGELFF. The chain combines TRBV7-9 with TRBJ2-2; a possible D gene is TRBD2 (6 bases). The CDR3 sequence is 15 residues long. Germline assignment: CDR1 SEHNR and CDR2 FQNEAQ (reference sequence). V was cut by 2 bases and J by 0 bases, with 7 bases left in between.

This clonotype was recorded many times. This chain connects TRBV3-1 to TRBJ2-1; unclear D gene. In germline, CDR1 is LGHDT, CDR2 YNNKEL (reference sequence). The V and J ends lost 4 bases and 5 bases respectively, with 15 bases between them. The CDR3 runs to 15 residues. CDR3 DNA: TGTGCCAGCAGCCGATCAAGTGGGTACGACAATGAGCAGTTCTTC. Translating it yields CASSRSSGYDNEQFF.

This clonotype was recorded only once. The genes are TRBV6-2 or TRBV6-3 and TRBJ2-1, with D perhaps matching TRBD2 (6 bases). Germline V gene data show CDR1 as MNHEY and CDR2 as SVGEGT. The CDR3 has 14 amino acids. The V end lost 11 bases, the J end lost 1 base, and 15 bases lay between the germline ends. The CDR3 nucleotides are TGTGCCGGACTACCGGGAGTTTCCTACAATGAGCAGTTCTTC. Its protein product is CAGLPGVSYNEQFF.

The chain recombines TRBV5-1 with TRBJ2-7; 9 positions match TRBD1. V shed 3 bases and J 5 bases; nucleotides not matched to a gene: 6. The CDR3 consists of 14 residues. Germline CDR1 is SGHRS and CDR2 is YFSETQ. CDR3: CASSSQTGGDEQYF. In nucleotides, the CDR3 is TGCGCCAGCAGCTCTCAGACAGGGGGGGACGAGCAGTACTTC.

The V call is TRBV28, the J call TRBJ2-2; D possibly corresponds to TRBD2 (6 bases). Germline values: CDR1 MDHEN, CDR2 SYDVKM. V lost 5 bases to trimming and J lost 9 bases, with 19 bases between them. There are 15 residues in the CDR3. As DNA, the CDR3 is TGTGCCAGCAGTACCTCCCGGGACTGGACGAGGGAGCTGTTTTTT. The encoded protein is CASSTSRDWTRELFF.

The sample holds many counts of this clonotype. In DNA, the CDR3 is TGTGCCAGCAGCTCAATACACGCAGCCTACGAGCAGTACTTC. It specifies CASSSIHAAYEQYF. This chain links TRBV7-9 with TRBJ2-7, with unresolved D. V shed 4 bases and J shed 2 bases, with 12 bases lying between them. The germline V gene has CDR1 SEHNR and CDR2 FQNEAQ (reference sequence). The CDR3 length is 14 residues.

This clonotype was observed at least ten times. The chain joins TRBV5-6 to TRBJ2-6, with D possibly TRBD1 on 5 matching bases. The CDR3 runs 17 residues. The germline CDR1 and CDR2 sequences are SGHDT and YYEEEE. The V end lost 1 base, the J end lost 0 bases, and 11 bases lay between the germline ends. DNA of the CDR3: TGTGCCAGCAGCTTGCTACAGGCTCTCTCTGGGGCCAACGTCCTGACTTTC. Translated: CASSLLQALSGANVLTF.

This chain joins TRBV6-2 or TRBV6-3 and TRBJ1-5; D is unclear. The CDR3 runs 14 residues. Trimming left V 7 bases short and J 6 bases short, with 16 bases between. CDR1 and CDR2 from the germline V gene are MNHEY and SVGEGT. The CDR3 here is CASTHQKSGQPQHF. The CDR3 nucleotides read TGTGCCAGCACTCACCAAAAGTCGGGTCAGCCCCAGCATTTT.

J is TRBJ1-2 and V is TRBV9; a weak D match, TRBD1 (6 bases). The CDR3 has 14 residues. V was clipped by 2 bases and J by 0 bases, with 8 bases between them. Germline CDR1 reads SGDLS; CDR2 reads YYNGEE. The CDR3 is CASSVGTSNYGYTF. In DNA, the CDR3 is TGTGCCAGCAGCGTCGGGACATCTAACTATGGCTACACCTTC.

On this clonotype: A single base separates this from a much larger clone, so it may be a read error. The CDR3 bases are TGTGCCAGCAGCCCCCCCCACAATACGCGGTATTTT. Its protein is CASSPPHNTRYF. The chain couples TRBV12-3 or TRBV12-4 to TRBJ2-3; D is unclear. This CDR3 has 12 amino acids.

To note about this clonotype: A much larger clone differs from this one at a single base, so this may be a read error. V usage is TRBV5-1 and J usage is TRBJ1-2; D remains unclear. V lost 3 bases and J 4 bases, leaving 10 bases between the germline ends. The germline CDR1 and CDR2 sequences are SGHRS and YFSETQ. This CDR3 contains 13 residues. The CDR3 loop reads CASSSDGIYGYTF. In nucleotides, the CDR3 is TGCGCCAGCAGCTCGGACGGAATCTATGGCTACACCTTC.

The rearrangement joins TRBV28 to TRBJ1-1; D is uncertain. Germline CDR1 reads MDHEN; CDR2 reads SYDVKM. The CDR3 has 13 amino acids. V was clipped by 7 bases and J by 2 bases, with 11 bases between them. The CDR3 is CASIVTPNTEAFF. In DNA, the CDR3 is TGTGCCAGCATAGTGACACCAAACACTGAAGCTTTCTTT.

This clonotype appeared a few times. The gene calls are TRBV4-1 and TRBJ1-5; D is unresolved. Trimming shortened V by 4 bases and J by 0 bases, and 10 bases separated the two germline ends. The CDR3 runs to 15 residues. CDR1 is MGHRA and CDR2 is YSYEKL in the germline V gene. The CDR3 region is CASSLGLLSNQPQHF. CDR3 bases: TGCGCCAGCAGCCTCGGATTACTTAGCAATCAGCCCCAGCATTTT.

CDR3: CASSQASPGPSGYEQYF. The CDR3 DNA sequence: TGCGCCAGCAGCCAGGCGTCACCGGGACCCTCGGGGTACGAGCAGTACTTC. The chain combines TRBV4-1 with TRBJ2-7, with D perhaps given as TRBD1 or TRBD2 (5 bases each). CDR1 and CDR2 from the germline V gene are MGHRA and YSYEKL. The CDR3 spans 17 residues. V gave up 3 bases and J gave up 4 bases, with 22 bases separating them.

The chain employs TRBV10-3 and TRBJ2-3; D is perhaps TRBD1 or TRBD2 (5 bases each). V was trimmed by 6 bases and J by 1 base, leaving 14 bases between them. The CDR3 has 15 amino acids. Germline lookup yields CDR1 ENHRY and CDR2 SYGVKD. CDR3 sequence: CAIRGVGSGTDTQYF. Here the CDR3 DNA reads TGTGCCATCAGGGGGGTCGGGTCTGGCACAGATACGCAGTATTTT.

With respect to this clonotype: The junction shows a germline mismatch at one end, possibly a read error. This chain links TRBV6-5 with TRBJ1-2, with D tentatively TRBD1 (5 bases). CDR3 size: 13 residues. Looked up from germline, CDR1 is MNHEY and CDR2 is SVGAGI. CDR3 region: CASGYKGSYGNTF. In DNA, the CDR3 is TGTGCCAGCGGTTACAAGGGGTCGTATGGCAACACCTTC.

This clonotype was seen once. The germline gene is not matched at one end of the junction; a read error may be the cause. The chain carries TRBV3-1 and TRBJ2-6; D is undetermined. There are 15 residues in the CDR3. From germline, CDR1 is LGHDT and CDR2 YNNKEL (reference sequence). The CDR3 loop is CASNQEHSGANVLTF. DNA of the CDR3: TGTGCCAGCAACCAAGAACACTCAGGGGCCAACGTCCTGACTTTC. Supplemented by reference TRBV3-1 and TRBJ2-6, the full variable domain reads DTAVSQTPKYLVTQMGNDKSIKCEQNLGHDTMYWYKQDSKKFLKIMFSYNNKELIINETVPNRFSPKSPDKAHLNLHINSLELGDSAVYFCASNQEHSGANVLTFGAGSRLTVL.

This rearrangement joins TRBV11-2 to TRBJ2-7; D gene ambiguous. Trimming removed 4 bases at V and 3 bases at J, with 19 bases between. The germline CDR1 and CDR2 sequences are SGHAT and FQNNGV. CDR3 length equals 16 residues. DNA for the CDR3: TGTGCCAGCAGCTCACGTCCTGGGCCTTGGCTCTACGAGCAGTACTTC. This codes for CASSSRPGPWLYEQYF.

In the case of this clonotype: A much larger clone is a single base away; this may be a read error. The chain has TRBV28 and TRBJ2-1, with 7 bases fitting TRBD2. CDR1 MDHEN and CDR2 SYDVKM come from the germline V gene. This CDR3 is 14 amino acids long. CDR3 nucleotides: TGTGTCAGCGCCATGGGCGGGAGATACAATGAGCAGTTCTTC. This encodes CVSAMGGRYNEQFF.

Only a few counts were recorded for this clonotype. This chain links TRBV28 with TRBJ2-2; 8 bases fit TRBD1. Per the germline V gene, CDR1 is MDHEN and CDR2 is SYDVKM. V gave up 5 bases and J gave up 4 bases; unmatched junction bases: 6. The CDR3 covers 15 residues. The CDR3 DNA follows: TGTGCCAGCAGTCTAAGGACAGGGAGCACCGGGGAGCTGTTTTTT. Protein product: CASSLRTGSTGELFF.

As to this clonotype: A clone one base away is much larger, so this may be a read error. This rearrangement joins TRBV20-1 to TRBJ2-1; the match to TRBD2 covers 8 bases. Trimming removed 3 bases from V and 2 bases from J; junction bases left unmatched: 12. Germline CDR1 reads DFQATT; CDR2 reads SNEGSKA (reference sequence). The CDR3 totals 17 residues. The CDR3 sequence is CSARDLIPAGAYNEQFF. Here the CDR3 DNA reads TGCAGTGCTAGGGACTTGATACCAGCGGGAGCCTACAATGAGCAGTTCTTC.

The rearrangement links TRBV3-1 to TRBJ2-3, with D possibly matching TRBD1 (6 bases). Trimming took off 4 bases at V and 0 bases at J, with 11 bases between the two ends. This CDR3 is 15 amino acids long. Germline V gene sequence: CDR1 LGHDT, CDR2 YNNKEL (reference sequence). Written as DNA, the CDR3 is TGTGCCAGCAGCCGGGACACCACTAGCACAGATACGCAGTATTTT. This encodes CASSRDTTSTDTQYF.

This chain connects TRBV7-6 to TRBJ1-4; D is undetermined. The CDR3 is made up of 11 amino acids. Germline values: CDR1 SGHVS, CDR2 FNYEAQ. The V gene lost 10 bases and the J gene lost 8 bases, with 11 bases spanning the gap. For the CDR3, the DNA is TGTGCCATCCGCGTGGGGGAAAAACTGTTTTTT. This sequence encodes CAIRVGEKLFF. The full variable domain, with the rest looked up from reference TRBV7-6 and TRBJ1-4, is GAGVSQSPRYKVTKRGQDVALRCDPISGHVSLYWYRQALGQGPEFLTYFNYEAQQDKSGLPNDRFSAERPEGSISTLTIQRTEQRDSAMYRCAIRVGEKLFFGSGTQLSVL.

The chain couples TRBV4-3 to TRBJ2-1, with 9 positions matching TRBD2. CDR1 is LGHNA and CDR2 is YSLEER in the germline V gene. V shed 0 bases, J shed 3 bases, and the junction held 3 bases outside the gene matches. CDR3 length: 16 residues. This chain's CDR3 is CASSQDSGGLYNEQFF. The CDR3 nucleotides are TGCGCCAGCAGCCAAGATAGCGGGGGCCTCTACAATGAGCAGTTCTTC.

This chain links TRBV7-9 with TRBJ1-1; unclear D gene. CDR3 size: 15 residues. V was shortened by 7 bases and J by 0 bases, with 15 bases between the two germline ends. The germline V gene encodes CDR1 SEHNR and CDR2 FQNEAQ (reference sequence). The DNA of the CDR3 is TGTGCCAGCACCCCTCCAAGCTCTTTGAACACTGAAGCTTTCTTT. Protein: CASTPPSSLNTEAFF.

The chain joins TRBV9 to TRBJ2-7; 8 bases are shared with TRBD2. V lost 3 bases and J lost 7; bases outside the gene matches: 6. There are 13 residues in the CDR3. Per germline, CDR1 SGDLS and CDR2 YYNGEE. CDR3 coding DNA: TGTGCCAGCAGCGCCGAAGGGACTAGGGAGCAGTACTTC. This translates into CASSAEGTREQYF.

As regards this clonotype: Sequence at one end of the junction differs from germline and may be a read error. This rearrangement joins TRBV11-2 to TRBJ1-6; the match to TRBD1 covers 8 bases. The CDR3 covers 16 residues. Germline values: CDR1 SGHAT, CDR2 FQNNGV. CDR3 sequence reads: CANSLLPRQGFSPLHF. The CDR3, as DNA: TGTGCCAACAGCTTATTGCCGAGACAGGGGTTTTCACCCCTCCACTTT.

The chain uses TRBV2 and TRBJ2-7; a weak D match, TRBD1 (6 bases). This CDR3 has 12 residues. V lost 8 bases to trimming and J lost 2 bases, with 10 bases between them. Germline V CDR1 and CDR2: SNHLY, FYNNEI. CDR3 protein: CASGTFPYEQYF. CDR3 in DNA: TGTGCCAGCGGGACATTCCCCTACGAGCAGTACTTC.